The 30 T cell receptor beta chains below all came from one sample that was sequenced in a study of blood T cell repertoires in COVID-19. Clones were sequenced by immunoSEQ multiplex PCR, and TCRdb holds only the in-frame ones, with some missing. Among some 330,000 clones listed, around 84% were seen once. The source material was PBMCs or T cells enriched from blood (not recorded which). The receptor source for this set is a man younger than 40 who had recovered from COVID-19.

This clone showed up just a few times. DNA for the CDR3: TGTGCCAGCAGCTTCGACAGGGGGCAAAGATCACCCCTCCACTTT. Its protein is CASSFDRGQRSPLHF. This chain uses TRBV5-4 with TRBJ1-6; 10 bases are shared with TRBD1. V dropped 2 bases and J dropped 10; count of bases not matched to a gene: 6. CDR1 and CDR2 (germline): SGHNT, YYREEE (reference sequence). This CDR3 contains 15 residues.

The chain uses TRBV5-1 and TRBJ2-3, with D perhaps matching TRBD2 (6 bases). Germline values: CDR1 SGHRS, CDR2 YFSETQ. The CDR3 consists of 17 residues. Trimming stripped 4 bases from V and 1 base from J, with 19 bases between. CDR3 bases: TGCGCCAGCAGCCCAAAATTCCCCGGGGGAGGCACAGATACGCAGTATTTT. Its protein product is CASSPKFPGGGTDTQYF.

CDR3 in amino acids: CASRSGTGAVTGELFF. CDR3 DNA: TGCGCCAGCAGGTCCGGGACAGGGGCGGTCACCGGGGAGCTGTTTTTT. This chain joins TRBV5-1 and TRBJ2-2; 10 bases fit TRBD1. Germline CDR1 is SGHRS and CDR2 is YFSETQ. The CDR3 sequence is 16 residues long. V gave up 5 bases and J gave up 4 bases; unmatched junction bases: 8.

Worth noting for this clone: The sample holds other DNA sequences that translate to the same CDR3. V gene TRBV7-9 combines with J gene TRBJ2-3, with D unresolved. Deletions cut 3 bases from V and 1 base from J, with 2 bases between. This CDR3 has 12 residues. CDR1 SEHNR and CDR2 FQNEAQ come from the germline V gene (reference sequence). CDR3 DNA: TGTGCCAGCAGCTTCGGCACAGATACGCAGTATTTT. Translated: CASSFGTDTQYF.

The genes are TRBV2 and TRBJ2-5; 8 bases are a match to TRBD1. The CDR3 spans 13 residues. After removal of 6 bases from V and 5 bases from J, the junction contained 5 bases not matched to a gene. CDR1 is SNHLY, CDR2 FYNNEI, per germline. The DNA for the CDR3 is TGTGCCAGCAGGAGGAACAGGGGGGAGACCCAGTACTTC. Translated, it gives CASRRNRGETQYF.

This sequence joins TRBV19 and TRBJ1-2, with D unresolved. The CDR3 totals 14 residues. The germline gives CDR1 LNHDA, CDR2 SQIVND (reference sequence). Deletions cut 8 bases from V and 8 bases from J, with 21 bases between. CDR3 DNA: TGTGCCAGTCAGCAAGGGCCTACGTCGGGAGGCTACACCTTC. Translating it yields CASQQGPTSGGYTF.

The CDR3 nucleotides read TGTGCCAGCAGCTCAGAACAGGGAAAGCATTCTGGCTACACCTTC. Its translation: CASSSEQGKHSGYTF. The chain links TRBV7-9 to TRBJ1-2; maybe TRBD1 (6 bases). The CDR3 runs 15 residues. The V end lost 4 bases, the J end lost 7 bases, and 19 bases lay between the germline ends. CDR1 SEHNR and CDR2 FQNEAQ come from the germline V gene (reference sequence).

The rearrangement joins TRBV19 to TRBJ2-3; TRBD1 aligns across 7 bases. The CDR3 is made up of 12 amino acids. V was pared by 1 base and J by 14 bases, with 6 bases of the junction left unmatched. Looked up from germline, CDR1 is LNHDA and CDR2 is SQIVND (reference sequence). CDR3 protein: CASSIGGQLVYF. In nucleotides, the CDR3 is TGTGCCAGTAGTATAGGGGGACAGTTGGTGTATTTT.

This clone was picked up one time. V and J are TRBV19 and TRBJ2-3; 8 bases align to TRBD2. The junction had 17 bases not matched to a gene; V was cut back by 3 bases and J by 3 bases. The germline V gene encodes CDR1 LNHDA and CDR2 SQIVND (reference sequence). This CDR3 spans 19 amino acids. The CDR3 coding sequence is TGTGCCAGTAGTATTCGGGGTACCCGGGGGGGCCGTTTAACAGATACGCAGTATTTT. It codes for CASSIRGTRGGRLTDTQYF.

V is TRBV5-4 and J is TRBJ1-6; no firm D call. This CDR3 is built from 14 residues. V gave up 6 bases and J gave up 3 bases, with 10 bases separating them. Germline CDR1 reads SGHNT; CDR2 reads YYREEE (reference sequence). CDR3 sequence (DNA): TGTGCCAGCACCAGCGACCGCTATAATTCACCCCTCCACTTT. Translating it yields CASTSDRYNSPLHF.

J is TRBJ1-5 and V is TRBV20-1; tentative D call: TRBD1 (5 bases). This CDR3 comprises 16 residues. V was cut by 3 bases and J by 3 bases, with 18 bases left in between. Per germline, CDR1 DFQATT and CDR2 SNEGSKA (reference sequence). The CDR3 region has the DNA TGCAGTGCTAGTAGGAGAAGGGGCTCTTTCAATCAGCCCCAGCATTTT. Translated, it gives CSASRRRGSFNQPQHF.

The J gene is TRBJ2-1, the V gene TRBV2; TRBD1 matches 11 bases. Germline assignment: CDR1 SNHLY and CDR2 FYNNEI. CDR3 length: 15 amino acids. The V segment lost 5 bases and the J segment 4 bases; nucleotides outside the gene matches: 4. The CDR3: CASSIGQGAYNEQFF. CDR3 DNA sequence: TGTGCCAGCAGTATAGGACAGGGGGCATACAATGAGCAGTTCTTC.

This chain joins TRBV2 and TRBJ1-1; 7 nucleotides agree with TRBD1. CDR1 is SNHLY and CDR2 is FYNNEI in the germline V gene. The CDR3 has 16 residues. After removal of 3 bases from V and 2 bases from J, the junction contained 9 bases not matched to a gene. The CDR3 loop is CASSDERDRGNTEAFF. The CDR3 bases are TGTGCCAGCAGTGATGAAAGGGACAGAGGAAACACTGAAGCTTTCTTT.

The genes are TRBV5-5 and TRBJ1-3; TRBD1 aligns across 7 bases. V shed 4 bases, J shed 3 bases, and the junction held 10 bases outside the gene matches. Germline-derived CDR1 and CDR2 are SGHKS and YYEKEE (reference sequence). The CDR3 covers 16 residues. The CDR3 region is CASSGSGTVYGNTIYF. The CDR3 DNA reads as TGTGCCAGCAGCGGATCCGGGACAGTCTATGGAAACACCATATATTTT.

The chain couples TRBV19 to TRBJ1-2; 12 bases map to TRBD1. The CDR3 length is 17 residues. Germline V gene data show CDR1 as LNHDA and CDR2 as SQIVND (reference sequence). The V and J ends lost 0 bases and 7 bases, in that order; junction bases with no gene match: 9. The CDR3: CASSIDLRGQGALGYTF. CDR3 bases: TGTGCCAGTAGTATAGATCTCCGGGGACAGGGGGCGCTTGGCTACACCTTC. The variable domain in full, completed from reference TRBV19 and TRBJ1-2, reads DGGITQSPKYLFRKEGQNVTLSCEQNLNHDAMYWYRQDPGQGLRLIYYSQIVNDFQKGDIAEGYSVSREKKESFPLTVTSAQKNPTAFYLCASSIDLRGQGALGYTFGSGTRLTVV.

V is TRBV19 and J is TRBJ1-2; TRBD1 matches 7 bases. The CDR3 contains 15 residues. The germline V gene has CDR1 LNHDA and CDR2 SQIVND (reference sequence). V trimming: 3 bases; J trimming: 4 bases; junction bases outside the gene matches: 8. In DNA, the CDR3 is TGTGCCAGTAGTATCGGTCCCGGGACAGTCTATGGCTACACCTTC. Its translation: CASSIGPGTVYGYTF.

This chain joins TRBV11-1 and TRBJ1-1; tentatively, D is TRBD1 (5 bases). Between the trimmed V and J ends, which lost 4 bases and 6 bases, there was a span of 9 bases. The germline V gene has CDR1 SGHAT and CDR2 FQDESV (reference sequence). The CDR3 spans 12 residues. Written as DNA, the CDR3 is TGTGCCAGCAGCTCCCAGGGTCCTGAAGCTTTCTTT. Encoded protein: CASSSQGPEAFF.

The chain links TRBV6-1 to TRBJ1-5; 8 bases map to TRBD1. Per the germline V gene, CDR1 is MNHNS and CDR2 is SASEGT. This CDR3 has 14 residues. V dropped 3 bases and J dropped 7; count of bases not matched to a gene: 5. The CDR3 DNA reads TGTGCCAGCAGTGACCAGGGGGCAGGCCAGCCCCAGCATTTT. Translated, it gives CASSDQGAGQPQHF.

This clone was observed a handful of times. The chain couples TRBV6-1 to TRBJ1-2; 7 bases map to TRBD1. This CDR3 has 14 residues. The trim removed 2 bases at V and 2 bases at J, leaving 2 bases unmatched. Germline CDR1 and CDR2: MNHNS and SASEGT. CDR3 sequence (DNA): TGTGCCAGCAGTGAAAGGGGGCTCAACTATGGCTACACCTTC. This sequence encodes CASSERGLNYGYTF.

V is TRBV7-9 and J is TRBJ1-5; 7 bases match TRBD1. In germline, CDR1 is SEHNR, CDR2 FQNEAQ (reference sequence). This CDR3 is built from 15 residues. Trimming took 5 bases from V and 4 from J; bases not matched to a gene: 8. CDR3 nucleotide sequence: TGTGCCAGCAGCCCGTGGGACAGCCAGAATCAGCCCCAGCATTTT. Its translation: CASSPWDSQNQPQHF. Drawing the rest from reference TRBV7-9 and TRBJ1-5, the complete variable domain is DTGVSQNPRHKITKRGQNVTFRCDPISEHNRLYWYRQTLGQGPEFLTYFQNEAQLEKSRLLSDRFSAERPKGSFSTLEIQRTEQGDSAMYLCASSPWDSQNQPQHFGDGTRLSIL.

The chain links TRBV7-9 to TRBJ1-2; no definite D call. Germline V gene sequence: CDR1 SEHNR, CDR2 FQNEAQ (reference sequence). The CDR3 length is 14 residues. Trimming took off 1 base at V and 4 bases at J, with 10 bases between the two ends. The CDR3 spells CASSLDSLSYGYTF. The CDR3 nucleotides are TGTGCCAGCAGCTTAGATAGCCTGAGCTATGGCTACACCTTC.

This clone appeared once. The chain combines TRBV5-8 with TRBJ2-1; maybe TRBD1 (6 bases). Trimming cost V 4 bases and J 0 bases, with 20 bases left between them. Germline V gene lookup returns CDR1 SGHTS and CDR2 YDEGEE. This CDR3 has 18 residues. DNA of the CDR3: TGTGCCAGCAGCCCCGGCAGGGGCCTGGCGAGCTCCTACAATGAGCAGTTCTTC. Encoded protein: CASSPGRGLASSYNEQFF.

As regards this clone: At the DNA level, this CDR3 is encoded by other sequences in the same sample as well. V is TRBV28 and J is TRBJ2-7; D is ambiguous. V was shortened by 5 bases and J by 3 bases, with 5 bases between the two germline ends. The V gene's germline CDR1 is MDHEN and CDR2 SYDVKM. This CDR3 is built from 11 residues. DNA of the CDR3: TGTGCCAGCAGTCCCCTCTACGAGCAGTACTTC. Translated, it gives CASSPLYEQYF.

In DNA, the CDR3 is TGTGCCAGTAGGCCGGGACAGAGAATGAACACTGAAGCTTTCTTT. Translated: CASRPGQRMNTEAFF. The rearrangement links TRBV19 to TRBJ1-1; 7 bases map to TRBD1. CDR1 LNHDA and CDR2 SQIVND come from the germline V gene (reference sequence). CDR3 length equals 15 residues. J gave up 0 bases and V 6 bases, and 7 bases lay outside the gene matches.

The chain joins TRBV5-4 to TRBJ2-7, with TRBD2 matching over 14 bases. Germline V CDR1 and CDR2: SGHNT, YYREEE (reference sequence). V lost 3 bases to trimming and J lost 10 bases; unmatched junction nucleotides: 6. This CDR3 has 14 amino acids. The chain's CDR3 is CASSSGLAGVEQYF. CDR3 in DNA: TGTGCCAGCAGCTCGGGACTAGCGGGAGTAGAACAGTACTTC.

The chain joins TRBV11-2 to TRBJ1-2, with D hard to call. The V and J ends lost 0 bases and 4 bases respectively, with 6 bases between them. This CDR3 region has 13 residues. The germline V gene has CDR1 SGHAT and CDR2 FQNNGV. CDR3 coding DNA: TGTGCCAGCAGCTTAGATTCTTTCTATGGCTACACCTTC. Amino acids: CASSLDSFYGYTF.

The rearrangement uses TRBV20-1 and TRBJ2-7; 7 bases fit TRBD2. Germline CDR1 reads DFQATT; CDR2 reads SNEGSKA (reference sequence). The CDR3 contains 13 residues. V lost 3 bases to trimming and J lost 4 bases; unmatched junction nucleotides: 6. The CDR3 protein is CSASRTRGYEQYF. The CDR3 region has the DNA TGCAGTGCTAGTAGGACTAGGGGATACGAGCAGTACTTC.

This rearrangement joins TRBV7-9 to TRBJ1-2, with D possibly matching TRBD1 (5 bases). Germline V gene sequence: CDR1 SEHNR, CDR2 FQNEAQ (reference sequence). V was cut by 2 bases and J by 6 bases, with 7 bases left in between. The CDR3 totals 12 residues. This CDR3 is CASSLIGDGYTF. DNA of the CDR3: TGTGCCAGCAGCTTAATAGGGGATGGCTACACCTTC.

The rearrangement links TRBV5-1 to TRBJ2-4, with TRBD2 matching 13 bases. The ends lost 4 bases at V and 8 bases at J; junction bases unmatched: 15. Germline values: CDR1 SGHRS, CDR2 YFSETQ. CDR3 length: 18 amino acids. The CDR3 DNA is TGCGCCAGCAGCCGGGGCCGCCCGGGACTAGCGGGAATGGACATTCAGTACTTC. Its protein product is CASSRGRPGLAGMDIQYF.

V usage is TRBV7-6 and J usage is TRBJ1-1; 7 nucleotides agree with TRBD1. The J segment lost 6 bases and the V segment lost 1 base, leaving 2 bases of the junction unmatched. This CDR3 has 13 amino acids. CDR1 and CDR2 (germline): SGHVS, FNYEAQ. CDR3 in DNA: TGTGCCAGCAGCTTAGACAGGGGTGCTGAAGCTTTCTTT. Amino acids: CASSLDRGAEAFF.